These 28 T cell receptor beta chains were sequenced from one sample in a study of T-cell memory formation after mild COVID-19. One entry per CDR3 protein, called by TCRdb with MiXCR from the 5' RACE reads. The sample lists hundreds of thousands of distinct CDR3 sequences, approximately 16% occurring once. Sequencing was done on a sample of PBMCs or a T cell subset sorted from them (not recorded which). Receptor source: a man aged 18 to 30 who had mild COVID-19 (a few samples of this study predate the infection). Cell type and time point are not known.

The V gene is TRBV20-1, the J gene TRBJ1-6, with 8 positions matching TRBD1. The junction had 14 bases not matched to a gene; V was cut back by 1 base and J by 6 bases. The length of the CDR3 is 18 residues. Germline lookup yields CDR1 DFQATT and CDR2 SNEGSKA (reference sequence). In DNA form, the CDR3 reads TGCAGTGCTAGAGCCCTGGAGGTCACAGGGGGATCTAATTCACCCCTCCACTTT. It yields the protein CSARALEVTGGSNSPLHF.

This clonotype occurred a few times. The chain couples TRBV6-5 to TRBJ2-2; no clear D gene. Trimming removed 8 bases at V and 1 base at J, with 14 bases between. Germline-derived CDR1 and CDR2 are MNHEY and SVGAGI. The length of the CDR3 is 15 residues. The CDR3 here is CASSRTRKNTGELFF. The CDR3 DNA reads TGTGCCAGCTCCCGAACCCGCAAGAACACCGGGGAGCTGTTTTTT.

The chain links TRBV18 to TRBJ1-2, with D maybe TRBD1 (5 bases). V was clipped by 5 bases and J by 1 base, with 14 bases between them. Germline assignment: CDR1 KGHSH and CDR2 LQKENI. CDR3 length: 15 residues. In DNA, the CDR3 is TGTGCCAGCTCAACAACGACAGAAGATAACTATGGCTACACCTTC. It codes for CASSTTTEDNYGYTF.

This clonotype has a handful of counts. The chain is built from TRBV29-1 and TRBJ1-1; D is ambiguous. This CDR3 contains 10 residues. V was clipped by 6 bases and J by 8 bases, with 10 bases between them. The V gene's germline CDR1 is SQVTM and CDR2 ANQGSEA. The CDR3 DNA follows: TGCAGCGTGGGAACTCGGGAAGCTTTCTTT. Translating gives CSVGTREAFF.

This clonotype came up a few times. This sequence joins TRBV7-9 and TRBJ2-1, with D perhaps being TRBD1 or TRBD2 (6 bases each). The V end lost 5 bases, the J end lost 3 bases, and 11 bases lay between the germline ends. This CDR3 has 14 amino acids. The germline CDR1 and CDR2 sequences are SEHNR and FQNEAQ (reference sequence). The CDR3 reads CASSKGGLYNEQFF. The CDR3 DNA sequence: TGTGCCAGCAGCAAGGGGGGCCTCTACAATGAGCAGTTCTTC. Variable domain in full (rest from reference TRBV7-9 and TRBJ2-1): DTGVSQNPRHKITKRGQNVTFRCDPISEHNRLYWYRQTLGQGPEFLTYFQNEAQLEKSRLLSDRFSAERPKGSFSTLEIQRTEQGDSAMYLCASSKGGLYNEQFFGPGTRLTVL.

The chain joins TRBV7-3 to TRBJ2-1, with D hard to call. CDR1 and CDR2 (germline): SGHTA, FQGTGA. V lost 3 bases and J lost 6, with 9 bases in between. CDR3 length: 13 residues. This CDR3 is CASSFGSPNEQFF. CDR3 DNA sequence: TGTGCCAGCAGCTTTGGCAGCCCCAATGAGCAGTTCTTC.

This clonotype has just a few counts. The V and J genes are TRBV23-1 and TRBJ2-1; tentative D call: TRBD1 (7 bases). TRBV23-1 is flagged as an ORF with uncertain function. CDR3 length: 20 amino acids. Trimming shortened V by 4 bases and J by 2 bases, and 27 bases separated the two germline ends. Here the CDR3 DNA reads TGCGCCAGCAGTCCCTCCGTGGACTCTCGGACAGGAGGGGCCTACAATGAGCAGTTCTTC. Its protein is CASSPSVDSRTGGAYNEQFF.

This clonotype was counted at least ten times. The chain combines TRBV5-1 with TRBJ2-7; 8 bases map to TRBD2. This CDR3 comprises 15 residues. J lost 5 bases, V lost 0 bases, and 7 bases had no gene match. Germline CDR1 and CDR2: SGHRS and YFSETQ. The CDR3 sequence: CASSLVLGGGNEQYF. As DNA, the CDR3 is TGCGCCAGCAGCTTGGTCCTCGGCGGGGGGAACGAGCAGTACTTC.

There are a few counts of this clonotype. This chain joins TRBV7-2 and TRBJ2-5; D not certain. The germline V and J ends were trimmed by 1 base and 4 bases, with 10 bases remaining between them. Germline V gives CDR1 SGHTA, CDR2 FQGNSA. CDR3 length: 14 residues. The DNA for the CDR3 is TGTGCCAGCAGCTTAGGTTTTGGGCGAGAGACCCAGTACTTC. This sequence encodes CASSLGFGRETQYF.

This clonotype has more than one count but fewer than ten. The V call is TRBV5-1, the J call TRBJ1-2, with 8 bases fitting TRBD1. This CDR3 is built from 13 residues. Per the germline V gene, CDR1 is SGHRS and CDR2 is YFSETQ. V lost 3 bases to trimming and J lost 8 bases; unmatched junction nucleotides: 6. CDR3 in amino acids: CASSSTGGQGYTF. The CDR3 DNA follows: TGCGCCAGCAGCTCTACAGGGGGACAAGGCTACACCTTC.

V gene TRBV6-2 or TRBV6-3 combines with J gene TRBJ2-2; 8 bases map to TRBD2. The germline gives CDR1 MNHEY, CDR2 SVGEGT. CDR3 length: 16 residues. V dropped 6 bases and J dropped 3; count of bases not matched to a gene: 9. The CDR3 loop reads CASSSVAGGDTGELFF. In nucleotides, the CDR3 is TGTGCCAGCAGCTCTGTGGCGGGGGGAGACACCGGGGAGCTGTTTTTT.

The chain links TRBV6-1 to TRBJ2-3; 7 positions match TRBD2. V lost 4 bases to trimming and J lost 4 bases; unmatched junction nucleotides: 8. Germline V gene data show CDR1 as MNHNS and CDR2 as SASEGT. The CDR3 consists of 15 residues. The CDR3 region is CASSAHRLASDTQYF. In nucleotides, the CDR3 is TGTGCCAGCAGTGCCCATAGACTAGCCTCAGATACGCAGTATTTT.

This chain connects TRBV7-9 to TRBJ2-5; D may correspond to TRBD1 or TRBD2 (5 bases each). The germline gives CDR1 SEHNR, CDR2 FQNEAQ (reference sequence). The V end lost 4 bases, the J end lost 5 bases, and 17 bases lay between the germline ends. The CDR3 runs 15 residues. The CDR3 nucleotides are TGTGCCAGCAGCTCGGGACGACACTCGGCGGAGACCCAGTACTTC. Protein sequence: CASSSGRHSAETQYF.

Worth noting for this clonotype: A much bigger clone sits one base away, suggesting this may be a read error. The rearrangement links TRBV5-1 to TRBJ2-4; 7 nucleotides line up with TRBD1. This CDR3 contains 15 residues. Germline loops: CDR1 SGHRS, CDR2 YFSETQ. The CDR3 region has the DNA TGCGCCATCAGCTTGGGGACAGCGACCGCCAACATTCAGTACTTC. Protein sequence: CAISLGTATANIQYF.

This rearrangement joins TRBV5-4 to TRBJ2-5, with D maybe TRBD1 (7 bases). Trimming pared 3 bases from V and 4 bases from J, leaving 22 bases between. Germline V gene sequence: CDR1 SGHNT, CDR2 YYREEE (reference sequence). This CDR3 spans 17 amino acids. The CDR3 loop is CASSWGVTGESGETQYF. The CDR3 coding sequence is TGTGCCAGCAGCTGGGGGGTAACAGGGGAGAGTGGAGAGACCCAGTACTTC.

The chain joins TRBV27 to TRBJ2-5, with D tentatively TRBD2 (5 bases). The germline V gene encodes CDR1 MNHEY and CDR2 SMNVEV (reference sequence). The CDR3 contains 12 residues. With 6 bases removed from V and 2 bases from J, the gap between germline ends came to 7 bases. The DNA for the CDR3 is TGTGCCAGCAGGGACTTACAAGAGACCCAGTACTTC. This sequence encodes CASRDLQETQYF.

This clonotype showed up many times. J is TRBJ1-2 and V is TRBV12-3 or TRBV12-4; weak D call: TRBD1 (5 bases). The germline V and J ends were trimmed by 4 bases and 4 bases, with 16 bases remaining between them. The length of the CDR3 is 15 residues. The CDR3 is CASSSRGVPPYGYTF. The CDR3 DNA reads as TGTGCCAGCAGTTCCCGGGGGGTCCCTCCCTATGGCTACACCTTC.

As to this clonotype: It may be a read error: a sequence one base away is much more abundant. The genes are TRBV7-2 and TRBJ2-5; D unclear. This CDR3 is 11 amino acids long. Trimming removed 8 bases at V and 0 bases at J, with 4 bases between. Germline V gives CDR1 SGHTA, CDR2 FQGNSA. In DNA, the CDR3 is TGTGCCAGCGGGAACCAAGAGACCCAGTACTTC. Translation: CASGNQETQYF.

The genes are TRBV4-1 and TRBJ2-1, with D tentatively TRBD1 (5 bases). This CDR3 spans 14 amino acids. V dropped 2 bases and J dropped 6 bases, with 11 bases sitting between them. CDR1 is MGHRA, CDR2 YSYEKL, per germline. DNA of the CDR3: TGCGCCAGCAGCCAAACAGGTGGCCCCAATGAGCAGTTCTTC. Its translation is CASSQTGGPNEQFF.

V usage is TRBV6-6 and J usage is TRBJ1-5; no clear D. Germline V lookup: CDR1 MNHNY, CDR2 SVGAGI (reference sequence). Trimming removed 0 bases from V and 3 bases from J, with 12 bases in between. The CDR3 length is 16 residues. The CDR3: CASSYSRWGSNQPQHF. The CDR3 bases are TGTGCCAGCAGTTACTCGAGGTGGGGTTCCAATCAGCCCCAGCATTTT.

This clonotype has only a few counts. The V gene is TRBV3-1, the J gene TRBJ2-3; no clear D gene. This CDR3 contains 12 residues. Germline V gene data show CDR1 as LGHDT and CDR2 as YNNKEL (reference sequence). V shed 3 bases and J shed 3 bases, with 4 bases lying between them. The CDR3 protein is CASSQQTDTQYF. The CDR3 DNA reads as TGTGCCAGCAGCCAGCAGACAGATACGCAGTATTTT.

This clonotype was seen many times. J is TRBJ2-5 and V is TRBV23-1; D may be TRBD1 (5 bases). TRBV23-1 is an ORF; its function is uncertain. The V and J ends lost 8 bases and 5 bases respectively, with 6 bases between them. CDR3 size: 10 residues. The CDR3, as DNA: TGCGCCAGCCCAGGGGAGACCCAGTACTTC. It specifies CASPGETQYF.

The chain combines TRBV5-1 with TRBJ2-1; D is uncertain. Germline-derived CDR1 and CDR2 are SGHRS and YFSETQ. The CDR3 contains 15 residues. The V gene lost 7 bases and the J gene lost 4 bases, with 18 bases spanning the gap. CDR3 coding DNA: TGCGCCAGCGGCTCGTTGGGATTTGAATACAATGAGCAGTTCTTC. Protein: CASGSLGFEYNEQFF.

This chain uses TRBV5-5 with TRBJ2-3; D gene ambiguous. Germline V gene data show CDR1 as SGHKS and CDR2 as YYEKEE (reference sequence). Trimming removed 6 bases at V and 6 bases at J, with 11 bases between. This CDR3 region has 12 residues. The CDR3 DNA is TGTGCCAGCACGCCAGATGGGGATACGCAGTATTTT. Translation: CASTPDGDTQYF.

This chain uses TRBV4-3 with TRBJ2-1; a weak D match, TRBD2 (5 bases). This CDR3 is 14 amino acids long. Per germline, CDR1 LGHNA and CDR2 YSLEER. V was clipped by 2 bases and J by 7 bases, with 12 bases between them. The CDR3 region is CASSQLLGGNEQFF. DNA for the CDR3: TGCGCCAGCAGCCAACTATTGGGCGGGAATGAGCAGTTCTTC.

The chain couples TRBV28 to TRBJ2-3; 7 nucleotides agree with TRBD1. CDR1 and CDR2 (germline): MDHEN, SYDVKM. With 5 bases clipped from V and 6 bases from J, the junction kept 11 bases outside the gene matches. The CDR3 runs 15 residues. The CDR3 DNA follows: TGTGCCAGCAGTCAAGGGGGCAGGGAGAGGGATACGCAGTATTTT. Encoded protein: CASSQGGRERDTQYF.

There are many counts of this clonotype. The chain recombines TRBV3-1 with TRBJ2-3, with 10 bases lining up with TRBD2. Trimming took 6 bases from V and 1 from J; bases not matched to a gene: 7. Germline lookup yields CDR1 LGHDT and CDR2 YNNKEL (reference sequence). The CDR3 extends over 16 amino acids. The DNA of the CDR3 is TGTGCCAGCAGTCACTCCGGGACTAGCGGCACAGATACGCAGTATTTT. This sequence encodes CASSHSGTSGTDTQYF.

This clonotype was observed many times. The rearrangement joins TRBV5-1 to TRBJ2-3; tentative D call: TRBD1 (5 bases). V shed 4 bases and J shed 0 bases, with 15 bases lying between them. Germline lookup yields CDR1 SGHRS and CDR2 YFSETQ. The CDR3 length is 16 residues. In DNA, the CDR3 is TGCGCCAGCAGCCTCGGAGAAGGACAAAGCACAGATACGCAGTATTTT. Its translation is CASSLGEGQSTDTQYF.